The rows below give T cell receptor beta chains drawn from one sample of a study of shared clonotypes between healthy human individuals. Libraries were prepared by immunoSEQ multiplex PCR; TCRdb keeps only in-frame clonotypes and omits some of them. The sample holds approximately 620,000 clones; more than 95% are singletons and the top ten take roughly 0.05%. Sequencing was carried out using naive CD4+ T cells sorted from blood. Receptors originate from a woman aged 30 to 39 in good health. CDR3s include the opening cysteine and the closing phenylalanine or tryptophan. Fields, in order: V gene, J gene, clone size, D gene, CDR3 protein, CDR3 DNA. A D gene is named only where the DNA matches it firmly. Some rows have no size entry. The others give once, few or many, or a class for an expanded clone.

V: TRBV28; J: TRBJ2-1; size: once; D: TRBD1; CDR3: CASSFETGEYNEQFF; DNA: TGTGCCAGCAGTTTTGAGACAGGGGAGTACAATGAGCAGTTCTTC
V: TRBV28; J: TRBJ2-7; size: -; D: -; CDR3: CASSLRDKNYEQYF; DNA: TGTGCCAGCAGCCTCCGGGACAAGAACTACGAGCAGTACTTC
V: TRBV18; J: TRBJ2-7; size: -; D: -; CDR3: CASSQGFPPYEQYF; DNA: TGTGCCAGCTCCCAAGGGTTCCCGCCCTACGAGCAGTACTTC
V: TRBV10-3; J: TRBJ2-5; size: -; D: -; CDR3: CAISESGPLESQTQYF; DNA: TGTGCCATCAGTGAGTCGGGACCCCTCGAGTCGCAGACCCAGTACTTC
V: TRBV7-9; J: TRBJ2-1; size: -; D: -; CDR3: CASSLGGTDSSYNEQFF; DNA: TGTGCCAGCAGCTTAGGTGGTACTGATAGCTCCTACAATGAGCAGTTCTTC
V: TRBV28; J: TRBJ2-7; size: -; D: -; CDR3: CASSLASASALYEQYF; DNA: TGTGCCAGCAGTTTAGCTTCGGCTAGCGCACTCTACGAGCAGTACTTC
V: TRBV28; J: TRBJ2-7; size: -; D: TRBD1; CDR3: CASSSPGTGPYEQYF; DNA: TGTGCCAGCAGTTCACCCGGGACAGGGCCCTACGAGCAGTACTTC
V: TRBV7-9; J: TRBJ2-1; size: once; D: -; CDR3: CASSFRQPRNEQFF; DNA: TGTGCCAGCAGCTTCAGACAGCCGAGAAATGAGCAGTTCTTC
V: TRBV4-1; J: TRBJ1-2; size: -; D: -; CDR3: CASSQEGRGTVRGYTF; DNA: TGCGCCAGCAGCCAAGAGGGCAGGGGAACGGTCAGGGGCTACACCTTC
V: TRBV21-1; J: TRBJ2-6; size: few; D: -; CDR3: CASSKDSSGANVLTF; DNA: TGTGCCAGCAGCAAGGACAGCTCTGGGGCCAACGTCCTGACTTTC
V: TRBV6-6; J: TRBJ2-3; size: -; D: -; CDR3: CASSYEGRPGTQYF; DNA: TGTGCCAGCAGTTACGAGGGCCGCCCCGGTACGCAGTATTTT
V: TRBV28; J: TRBJ1-5; size: -; D: -; CDR3: CASNPTGPQDSNQPQHF; DNA: TGTGCCAGCAACCCGACAGGACCTCAAGATAGCAATCAGCCCCAGCATTTT
V: TRBV7-9; J: TRBJ2-7; size: -; D: -; CDR3: CASSFGATEQYF; DNA: TGTGCCAGCAGCTTTGGAGCGACCGAGCAGTACTTC
V: TRBV5-1; J: TRBJ2-2; size: -; D: -; CDR3: CASSLVGGGDTGELFF; DNA: TGCGCCAGCAGCTTGGTCGGTGGCGGAGACACCGGGGAGCTGTTTTTT
V: TRBV2; J: TRBJ2-5; size: -; D: TRBD1; CDR3: CASSGRTGYQETQYF; DNA: TGTGCCAGCAGTGGGAGGACAGGGTACCAAGAGACCCAGTACTTC
V: TRBV27; J: TRBJ1-4; size: -; D: -; CDR3: CASKGTGQNEKLFF; DNA: TGTGCCAGCAAAGGTACAGGGCAAAATGAAAAACTGTTTTTT
V: TRBV7-6; J: TRBJ1-2; size: once; D: -; CDR3: CASSLRTWIYGYTF; DNA: TGTGCCAGCAGCCTCAGAACATGGATCTATGGCTACACCTTC
V: TRBV4-1; J: TRBJ1-2; size: -; D: -; CDR3: CASSPLLGPGTGYTF; DNA: TGCGCCAGCAGCCCCTTATTGGGCCCAGGAACTGGCTACACCTTC
V: TRBV5-1; J: TRBJ2-3; size: -; D: TRBD2; CDR3: CASSLGTSVIDTQYF; DNA: TGCGCCAGCAGCTTGGGGACTAGCGTTATAGATACGCAGTATTTT
V: TRBV14; J: TRBJ2-4; size: -; D: -; CDR3: CASSQDSEGNIQYF; DNA: TGTGCCAGCAGCCAAGATTCCGAGGGGAACATTCAGTACTTC
V: TRBV5-6; J: TRBJ2-5; size: -; D: -; CDR3: CASSLGGRQETQYF; DNA: TGTGCCAGCAGCTTGGGTGGTAGACAAGAGACCCAGTACTTC
V: TRBV7-9; J: TRBJ2-3; size: once; D: -; CDR3: CASSLGGASTDTQYF; DNA: TGTGCCAGCAGCTTAGGAGGGGCTAGCACAGATACGCAGTATTTT
V: TRBV28; J: TRBJ2-7; size: -; D: -; CDR3: CASSTGTPDPYEQYF; DNA: TGTGCCAGCAGCACCGGGACACCGGACCCCTACGAGCAGTACTTC
V: TRBV19; J: TRBJ2-3; size: -; D: TRBD2; CDR3: CASSISGTSGIVTQYF; DNA: TGTGCCAGTAGTATTTCTGGGACTAGCGGGATTGTGACGCAGTATTTT
V: TRBV2; J: TRBJ2-2; size: -; D: -; CDR3: CASRFFLIRDTGELFF; DNA: TGTGCCAGCAGGTTCTTCCTTATCAGGGACACCGGGGAGCTGTTTTTT
V: TRBV7-2; J: TRBJ1-1; size: -; D: -; CDR3: CASSEQGWTEAFF; DNA: TGTGCCAGCAGCGAGCAAGGTTGGACTGAAGCTTTCTTT
V: TRBV7-2; J: TRBJ1-5; size: -; D: TRBD1; CDR3: CASSLQGAGPQHF; DNA: TGTGCCAGCAGCCTACAGGGGGCTGGGCCCCAGCATTTT
V: TRBV6-1; J: TRBJ2-2; size: -; D: -; CDR3: CASTDVASPPAGELFF; DNA: TGTGCCAGCACTGACGTGGCCTCCCCTCCCGCCGGGGAGCTGTTTTTT
V: TRBV28; J: TRBJ2-7; size: -; D: -; CDR3: CASTPATVYEQYF; DNA: TGTGCCAGCACCCCTGCGACAGTCTACGAGCAGTACTTC
V: TRBV6-5; J: TRBJ2-7; size: -; D: -; CDR3: CASSIDRRESYEQYF; DNA: TGTGCCAGCAGTATTGACAGGCGGGAGTCCTACGAGCAGTACTTC
V: TRBV13; J: TRBJ2-1; size: -; D: -; CDR3: CASSSYNEQFF; DNA: TGTGCCAGCAGCTCATACAATGAGCAGTTCTTC
V: TRBV18; J: TRBJ2-1; size: -; D: -; CDR3: CASSPTGNNEQFF; DNA: TGTGCCAGCTCACCGACAGGAAACAATGAGCAGTTCTTC
V: TRBV7-8; J: TRBJ2-1; size: -; D: TRBD2; CDR3: CASSLVRLAAYNEQFF; DNA: TGTGCCAGCAGCTTAGTGCGGCTAGCGGCATACAATGAGCAGTTCTTC
V: TRBV11-3; J: TRBJ2-7; size: -; D: TRBD2; CDR3: CASSLSSGSYEQYF; DNA: TGTGCCAGCAGCTTATCCAGCGGGAGCTACGAGCAGTACTTC
V: TRBV28; J: TRBJ2-1; size: -; D: TRBD2; CDR3: CASSLSGDGNEQFF; DNA: TGTGCCAGCAGTTTAAGCGGGGACGGGAATGAGCAGTTCTTC
V: TRBV7-8; J: TRBJ1-2; size: -; D: TRBD1; CDR3: CASSPRQGVDGYTF; DNA: TGTGCCAGCAGCCCCAGACAGGGAGTCGATGGCTACACCTTC
V: TRBV28; J: TRBJ2-7; size: -; D: -; CDR3: CASRPALGLTYEQYF; DNA: TGTGCCAGCAGGCCAGCCCTAGGCCTTACCTACGAGCAGTACTTC
V: TRBV6-6; J: TRBJ1-4; size: -; D: -; CDR3: CASGYSGEKLFF; DNA: TGTGCCAGCGGATATTCTGGGGAAAAACTGTTTTTT
V: TRBV9; J: TRBJ2-2; size: -; D: -; CDR3: CASSVEGRTGELFF; DNA: TGTGCCAGCAGCGTAGAGGGACGCACCGGGGAGCTGTTTTTT
V: TRBV7-9; J: TRBJ1-1; size: -; D: TRBD1; CDR3: CASSPQGVAEEAFF; DNA: TGTGCCAGCAGCCCCCAGGGGGTGGCAGAGGAAGCTTTCTTT
V: TRBV12-5; J: TRBJ1-1; size: -; D: TRBD1; CDR3: CASGPGQGRTEAFF; DNA: TGTGCTAGTGGTCCTGGACAGGGCAGAACTGAAGCTTTCTTT
V: TRBV10-1; J: TRBJ2-2; size: -; D: -; CDR3: CASSEGGRGSSNTGELFF; DNA: TGCGCCAGCAGTGAGGGTGGTCGGGGATCCTCTAACACCGGGGAGCTGTTTTTT